These T cell receptor beta chains were read from a single sample in a study of PD-L1 blockade in urothelial cancer. Some clones are missing from TCRdb's copy, which holds only in-frame ones; the method was immunoSEQ multiplex PCR. The table shows under 40,000 clones, with more than 75% occurring only once. Sequencing used PBMCs, obtained around atezolizumab (anti-PD-L1) treatment. These TCRs come from a man aged 45 to 65 with urothelial cancer. Both conserved end residues are part of each CDR3. D genes are given only for firm matches. Expanded clones are given a class, and other clones once, few, many or no size at all.

j_call,clone_size,cdr3_length,v_call,d_call,cdr3_aa,cdr3_nt
TRBJ1-2,.,15,TRBV6-1,.,CASSEEAVPPYGYTF,TGTGCCAGCAGTGAGGAGGCGGTACCGCCCTATGGCTACACCTTC
TRBJ2-1,.,16,TRBV6-1,TRBD2,CASSEVGGTSVWEQFF,TGTGCCAGCAGTGAAGTAGGAGGGACTAGCGTCTGGGAGCAGTTCTTC
TRBJ1-4,.,16,TRBV5-1,TRBD1,CASREQGGWTNEKLFF,TGCGCCAGCCGCGAACAGGGGGGATGGACTAATGAAAAACTGTTTTTT
TRBJ1-4,once,11,TRBV29-1,.,CSVVRGEKLFF,TGCAGCGTTGTGCGGGGGGAAAAACTGTTTTTT
TRBJ2-7,.,16,TRBV25-1,TRBD1,CASTPGQGISRHEQYF,TGTGCCAGCACTCCGGGACAGGGGATTTCGCGCCACGAGCAGTACTTC
TRBJ1-1,.,15,TRBV7-3,.,CASSLTARGFTEAFF,TGTGCCAGCAGCCTCACGGCCCGCGGGTTCACTGAAGCTTTCTTT
TRBJ2-7,once,15,TRBV7-9,TRBD1,CASSGTGQGSYEQYF,TGTGCCAGCAGCGGTACGGGACAGGGGTCCTACGAGCAGTACTTC
TRBJ1-3,.,17,TRBV29-1,TRBD1,CSVEDSTGTGKRNTIYF,TGCAGCGTTGAAGATTCAACCGGGACAGGGAAGAGAAACACCATATATTTT
TRBJ2-3,.,16,TRBV5-4,.,CASSLAGGRGTDTQYF,TGTGCCAGCAGCTTGGCCGGGGGGCGCGGCACAGATACGCAGTATTTT
TRBJ2-3,.,15,TRBV4-3,.,CASSPLRERTDTQYF,TGCGCCAGCAGCCCGTTGAGGGAGCGCACAGATACGCAGTATTTT
TRBJ2-7,.,15,TRBV28,TRBD1,CASRRTGGESYEQYF,TGTGCCAGCAGACGAACAGGGGGTGAGTCCTACGAGCAGTACTTC
TRBJ2-1,.,15,TRBV7-3,TRBD2,CASSFGAGGHNEQFF,TGTGCCAGCAGCTTCGGAGCGGGGGGTCACAATGAGCAGTTCTTC
TRBJ1-6,.,14,TRBV9,.,CASSVAQEGSPLHF,TGTGCCAGCAGCGTAGCCCAGGAGGGATCACCCCTCCACTTT
TRBJ2-1,.,14,TRBV27,.,CASSEAPWDNEQFF,TGTGCCAGCAGTGAAGCGCCATGGGACAATGAGCAGTTCTTC
TRBJ1-5,.,16,TRBV30,.,CAWSVSAGLRNQPQHF,TGTGCCTGGAGTGTTTCGGCAGGCCTTCGCAATCAGCCCCAGCATTTT
TRBJ1-2,.,12,TRBV11-2,TRBD1,CASSSRGNGYTF,TGTGCCAGCAGCTCCAGGGGGAATGGCTACACCTTC
TRBJ2-7,.,17,TRBV7-8,.,CASSLSLAELSSYEQYF,TGTGCCAGCAGCTTAAGCCTTGCTGAGTTAAGCTCCTACGAGCAGTACTTC
TRBJ1-4,once,15,TRBV19,TRBD1,CASSRPGQVNEKLFF,TGTGCCAGTAGTCGACCGGGACAGGTTAATGAAAAACTGTTTTTT
TRBJ2-3,.,14,TRBV5-8,TRBD1,CASSATDRADTQYF,TGTGCCAGCAGCGCAACGGACAGGGCAGATACGCAGTATTTT
TRBJ2-1,.,13,TRBV27,TRBD2,CASSFPSSGSRFF,TGTGCCAGCAGTTTCCCCTCTAGCGGGTCTCGGTTCTTC
TRBJ1-5,.,16,TRBV6-1,.,CASSELFPTENQPQHF,TGTGCCAGCAGTGAATTGTTCCCGACAGAAAATCAGCCCCAGCATTTT
TRBJ2-6,.,16,TRBV5-4,.,CASSLVTAVGANVLTF,TGTGCCAGCAGCTTGGTGACGGCGGTTGGGGCCAACGTCCTGACTTTC
TRBJ2-1,once,15,TRBV27,TRBD2,CASSQPGLAGWVQFF,TGTGCCAGCAGTCAGCCGGGACTAGCGGGATGGGTGCAGTTCTTC
TRBJ1-1,.,14,TRBV2,.,CASSRQTLNTEAFF,TGTGCCAGCAGCCGACAGACTCTGAACACTGAAGCTTTCTTT
TRBJ2-7,.,15,TRBV4-3,TRBD1,CASSQEGQGDYEQYF,TGCGCCAGCAGCCAAGAAGGACAGGGAGACTACGAGCAGTACTTC
TRBJ1-1,.,14,TRBV5-4,TRBD1,CASSASSTGAEAFF,TGTGCCAGCAGCGCATCCTCAACAGGGGCTGAAGCTTTCTTT
TRBJ2-7,.,15,TRBV27,.,CASSLSPVTAYEQYF,TGTGCCAGCAGTTTATCCCCCGTGACAGCCTACGAGCAGTACTTC